The table lists the clone carrying this T cell receptor (beta chain) with many counts. Its antigen is currently unknown. The sample is drawn from a study of T cells in Graves' hyperthyroidism and ophthalmopathy. Each diagnosis drew on symptoms, thyroxine, TRAb, thyroid ultrasound and orbital computed tomography findings. Germline CDR1 reads MNHEY; CDR2 reads SVGAGI. Trimming took 0 bases from V and 5 from J; bases not matched to a gene: 5. The CDR3 has 16 residues. The study, taken as a whole, reports: Ophthalmopathy was model-predicted a median approximately six months pre-onset.

Amplification of TCR beta CDR3 regions was performed using RNA transcripts as template. The HTBI primer set served for first-round RT-PCR of the TCR CDR3. TCRdb passed the multiplex PCR reads through MiXCR, listing each CDR3 protein once. Altogether about 410,000 distinct CDR3 sequences are present, more than 14% being singletons, with the ten largest covering less than 20%. The source material was blood. This sequence originates from a young woman with Graves' ophthalmopathy. The chain is built from TRBV6-5 and TRBJ2-5, with TRBD1 matching 11 bases. CDR3 sequence reads: CASSYSDRGPRETQYF. CDR3 DNA sequence: TGTGCCAGCAGTTACTCGGACAGGGGGCCACGGGAGACCCAGTACTTC.